Following are 17 T cell receptor beta chains from one sample sequenced in a study of shared clonotypes between healthy human individuals. Sequencing was performed with immunoSEQ multiplex PCR; in TCRdb, only in-frame clones are kept and a portion is missing. This table holds about 680,000 clones, roughly 70% found once. Material: memory CD4+ T cells sorted from blood. Subset denoted: CD45RA-negative fraction. Receptors were obtained from a woman between 25 and 40 years old in good health.

J is TRBJ2-2 and V is TRBV6-5; TRBD1 agrees at 7 bases. The V gene end was trimmed by 5 bases and the J gene end by 6 bases; junction bases not matched to a gene: 6. Germline values: CDR1 MNHEY, CDR2 SVGAGI. The CDR3 is made up of 14 amino acids. CDR3 residues: CASSRDSSPGELFF. In DNA form, the CDR3 reads TGTGCCAGCAGTCGGGACAGCTCCCCCGGGGAGCTGTTTTTT.

The genes are TRBV4-2 and TRBJ1-5, with D unresolved. V was shortened by 8 bases and J by 7 bases, with 12 bases between the two germline ends. CDR1 is LGHNA and CDR2 is YNFKEQ in the germline V gene. This CDR3 spans 12 amino acids. Written as DNA, the CDR3 is TGTGCCAGCGGTGAGGGAGGCCAGCCCCAGCATTTT. Its protein is CASGEGGQPQHF.

The chain joins TRBV5-1 to TRBJ2-3, with 8 bases matching TRBD1. CDR1 is SGHRS, CDR2 YFSETQ, per germline. The CDR3 runs 17 residues. The J segment lost 2 bases and the V segment lost 3 bases, leaving 11 bases of the junction unmatched. The CDR3 loop is CASSSIGQGTYTDTQYF. The CDR3 nucleotides read TGCGCCAGCAGCTCCATAGGACAGGGCACATACACAGATACGCAGTATTTT.

The chain is built from TRBV28 and TRBJ1-2; unclear D gene. Deletions cut 7 bases from V and 0 bases from J, with 3 bases between. Germline CDR1 and CDR2: MDHEN and SYDVKM. The CDR3 contains 11 residues. The CDR3 sequence: CASNANYGYTF. The DNA of the CDR3 is TGTGCCAGCAACGCTAACTATGGCTACACCTTC.

This clone appeared once. The rearrangement links TRBV19 to TRBJ1-1; 7 bases align to TRBD1. Germline lookup yields CDR1 LNHDA and CDR2 SQIVND (reference sequence). The CDR3 has 14 residues. Unmatched junction bases numbered 6, after V lost 4 bases and J lost 4 bases. This CDR3 is CASSTQGGGTEAFF. The CDR3 DNA reads as TGTGCCAGTAGTACCCAGGGGGGAGGCACTGAAGCTTTCTTT.

This chain joins TRBV5-1 and TRBJ2-7; 10 positions agree with TRBD2. Germline lookup yields CDR1 SGHRS and CDR2 YFSETQ. V shed 2 bases, J shed 0 bases, and the junction held 8 bases outside the gene matches. The CDR3 sequence is 17 residues long. CDR3 sequence (DNA): TGCGCCAGCAGCTTCGGCTATGGACTAGCGGCCTCCTACGAGCAGTACTTC. Amino acid sequence: CASSFGYGLAASYEQYF.

The genes are TRBV7-8 and TRBJ2-4, with D possibly TRBD1 on 6 matching bases. Germline loops: CDR1 SGHVS, CDR2 FQNEAQ. Trimming shortened V by 3 bases and J by 2 bases, and 14 bases separated the two germline ends. The CDR3 has 16 residues. CDR3 protein: CASSLQTGVSKNIQYF. The DNA for the CDR3 is TGTGCCAGCAGCTTGCAGACAGGAGTCTCCAAAAACATTCAGTACTTC.

This clone was seen once. The rearrangement links TRBV15 to TRBJ2-5; TRBD2 matches at 10 bases. V was clipped by 0 bases and J by 4 bases; unmatched bases: 5. The germline gives CDR1 LNHNV, CDR2 YYDKDF (reference sequence). The CDR3 has 16 amino acids. CDR3 coding DNA: TGTGCCACCAGCAGAGATCCTAGCGGGAGTGGAGAGACCCAGTACTTC. Translating gives CATSRDPSGSGETQYF. The full variable domain, its missing parts supplied by reference TRBV15 and TRBJ2-5, is DAMVIQNPRYQVTQFGKPVTLSCSQTLNHNVMYWYQQKSSQAPKLLFHYYDKDFNNEADTPDNFQSRRPNTSFCFLDIRSPGLGDTAMYLCATSRDPSGSGETQYFGPGTRLLVL.

In its sample, this clone was seen once. The chain has TRBV4-1 and TRBJ2-5; D ambiguous. CDR3 length equals 13 residues. From germline, CDR1 is MGHRA and CDR2 YSYEKL. V lost 6 bases and J 3 bases, leaving 11 bases between the germline ends. The CDR3 DNA follows: TGCGCCAGCAGGAAGGGTCCGGAAGAGACCCAGTACTTC. Its protein product is CASRKGPEETQYF.

The V call is TRBV6-5, the J call TRBJ2-5; D is perhaps TRBD2 (7 bases). The CDR3 loop spans 16 amino acids. Per germline, CDR1 MNHEY and CDR2 SVGAGI. The V and J ends lost 0 bases and 3 bases respectively, with 14 bases between them. CDR3 sequence (DNA): TGTGCCAGCAGTTACTCGGGGCAGGGGAGGGAAGAGACCCAGTACTTC. It encodes CASSYSGQGREETQYF.

The chain is built from TRBV9 and TRBJ2-5, with 8 bases lining up with TRBD2. The trim removed 3 bases at V and 5 bases at J, leaving 12 bases unmatched. This CDR3 has 16 residues. CDR1 and CDR2 (germline): SGDLS, YYNGEE. CDR3 nucleotide sequence: TGTGCCAGCAGCGCGGGGGGACTAGGCGTTAGGGAGACCCAGTACTTC. Protein product: CASSAGGLGVRETQYF.

The table lists this clone with a few counts. The CDR3, as DNA: TGTGCCAGCAGCCAAGTACGGAAGGTAGGTGAAAAACTGTTTTTT. Protein sequence: CASSQVRKVGEKLFF. The chain links TRBV14 to TRBJ1-4; D remains ambiguous. The CDR3 length is 15 residues. V was clipped by 1 base and J by 7 bases, with 13 bases between them. From germline, CDR1 is SGHDN and CDR2 FVKESK.

The chain recombines TRBV7-3 with TRBJ2-2, with D possibly matching TRBD1 (5 bases). Per the germline V gene, CDR1 is SGHTA and CDR2 is FQGTGA. This CDR3 is built from 17 residues. The V end lost 2 bases, the J end lost 0 bases, and 13 bases lay between the germline ends. The CDR3 DNA sequence: TGTGCCAGCAGCTTATTGGGGCCAACTGCGAACACCGGGGAGCTGTTTTTT. This translates into CASSLLGPTANTGELFF.

This sequence joins TRBV4-1 and TRBJ2-7; 10 bases match TRBD2. Germline V gene lookup returns CDR1 MGHRA and CDR2 YSYEKL. This CDR3 has 14 residues. V gave up 1 base and J gave up 5 bases; unmatched junction bases: 2. CDR3: CASSQGGTSDEQYF. In nucleotides, the CDR3 is TGCGCCAGCAGCCAAGGTGGGACTAGCGACGAGCAGTACTTC.

This clone was found a few times. V usage is TRBV6-5 and J usage is TRBJ1-4; 8 bases match TRBD1. The V gene's germline CDR1 is MNHEY and CDR2 SVGAGI. V lost 6 bases to trimming and J lost 8 bases; unmatched junction nucleotides: 11. CDR3 length: 15 residues. CDR3 protein: CASRPNRGSSEKLFF. CDR3 nucleotides: TGTGCCAGCAGGCCAAACAGGGGGTCTTCAGAAAAACTGTTTTTT.

This chain uses TRBV28 with TRBJ2-7; 14 bases map to TRBD2. CDR1 and CDR2 from the germline V gene are MDHEN and SYDVKM. The CDR3 has 14 amino acids. Trimming at V came to 7 bases and at J to 6 bases, leaving 5 bases not matched to a gene. The CDR3, as DNA: TGTGCCAGCATTGCCGGACTAGCGGGAGGCGAGCAGTACTTC. Translated, it gives CASIAGLAGGEQYF.

The chain joins TRBV11-3 to TRBJ2-7; 13 nucleotides match TRBD2. Germline V lookup: CDR1 SGHNT, CDR2 YENEEA. This CDR3 is built from 15 residues. J lost 5 bases, V lost 4 bases, and 5 bases had no gene match. The CDR3 coding sequence is TGTGCCAGCAGCTCCGGGACTAGCGGGATAAACGAGCAGTACTTC. It codes for CASSSGTSGINEQYF.